Listed here is a single T cell receptor beta chain. This sample is drawn from a study of blood T cell repertoires in COVID-19. This CDR3 is built from 19 residues. Germline values: CDR1 PRHDT, CDR2 FYEKMQ (reference sequence). Germline trimming cut 7 bases from V and 6 bases from J; bases unmatched to any gene: 24. Sequencing was performed with immunoSEQ multiplex PCR; in TCRdb, only in-frame clones are kept and a portion is missing. The table lists approximately 20,000 clones, roughly 93% of them singletons. Sequencing was performed on peripheral blood. V gene TRBV13 combines with J gene TRBJ1-5, with 7 bases aligning to TRBD1. The receptor's source is a woman aged 45-65 years with active COVID-19. The chain's CDR3 is CASKQLSDSSGTVLQPQHF. DNA of the CDR3: TGTGCCAGCAAACAGCTATCCGATAGCTCCGGGACAGTTCTTCAGCCCCAGCATTTT.